The 5 T cell receptor beta chains below come from one sample, sequenced in a study of OX40 agonist ivuxolimab in advanced cancers. Repertoires were generated with immunoSEQ multiplex PCR, while TCRdb's copy carries only in-frame clones and drops some. The profile shows around 60,000 clones, around 80% of them singletons. The sequencing here drew on CD4+ or CD8+ T cells sorted from blood, taken in a trial of the OX40 agonist ivuxolimab. The source of these receptors is an adult with an advanced solid tumor such as melanoma, head and neck, liver or kidney cancer.

This sequence joins TRBV9 and TRBJ1-4, with unresolved D. From germline, CDR1 is SGDLS and CDR2 YYNGEE. Trimming took off 3 bases at V and 3 bases at J, with 15 bases between the two ends. The CDR3 consists of 16 residues. As DNA, the CDR3 is TGTGCCAGCAGCGAGACCTTGACACCGCCTAATGAAAAACTGTTTTTT. Translated: CASSETLTPPNEKLFF.

The genes are TRBV18 and TRBJ2-5, with TRBD2 identical over 13 bases. After removal of 1 base from V and 4 bases from J, the junction contained 0 bases not matched to a gene. Germline assignment: CDR1 KGHSH and CDR2 LQKENI. The CDR3 consists of 15 residues. The CDR3 coding sequence is TGTGCCAGCTCACCACGACTAGCGGGAGGAGAGACCCAGTACTTC. Its protein is CASSPRLAGGETQYF.

This chain connects TRBV5-4 to TRBJ2-5; D could derive from TRBD1 or TRBD2 (5 bases each). Germline CDR1 reads SGHNT; CDR2 reads YYREEE (reference sequence). The V end was cut by 6 bases, the J end by 11 bases, with 29 bases between. The CDR3 loop spans 16 amino acids. Here the CDR3 reads CASTLGRGAPPWEQYF. The DNA for the CDR3 is TGTGCCAGCACCCTTGGTCGAGGGGCCCCCCCTTGGGAGCAGTACTTC.

This rearrangement joins TRBV5-1 to TRBJ2-7; 10 bases line up with TRBD1. The ends lost 3 bases at V and 5 bases at J; junction bases unmatched: 5. CDR1 is SGHRS and CDR2 is YFSETQ in the germline V gene. The CDR3 totals 14 residues. CDR3 residues: CASSSGQGHHEQYV. The CDR3, as DNA: TGCGCCAGCAGCTCGGGACAGGGGCATCACGAGCAGTACGTC.

The rearrangement uses TRBV7-9 and TRBJ2-6; 10 bases agree with TRBD1. The V and J ends lost 3 bases and 0 bases, in that order; junction bases with no gene match: 5. This CDR3 is 18 amino acids long. Germline values: CDR1 SEHNR, CDR2 FQNEAQ (reference sequence). The CDR3 region is CASSLRTGGSSGANVLTF. The CDR3 bases are TGTGCCAGCAGCTTGAGGACAGGGGGGAGCTCTGGGGCCAACGTCCTGACTTTC.